Each of the 17 T cell receptor beta chains below was sequenced from the same sample in a study of shared clonotypes between healthy human individuals. The naive CD8 fraction comprised CD45RO-negative cells positively selected for CCR7 and excluded terminally differentiated effector memory CD45RA+ cells. Sequenced by immunoSEQ multiplex PCR; TCRdb stores in-frame clones only, minus some. The sample has around 600,000 clones, around 95% seen once. Sequenced sample: naive CD8+ T cells sorted from blood. All receptors come from a woman aged 25-40 years in good health.

This chain joins TRBV5-1 and TRBJ2-1; no reliable D call. The length of the CDR3 is 12 residues. In germline, CDR1 is SGHRS, CDR2 YFSETQ. With 0 bases removed from V and 12 bases from J, the gap between germline ends came to 10 bases. The CDR3 nucleotides read TGCGCCAGCAGCTTGGCCGCTAGTGGGCAGTTCTTC. It is translated as CASSLAASGQFF.

The rearrangement uses TRBV10-3 and TRBJ1-1; unclear D gene. Per the germline V gene, CDR1 is ENHRY and CDR2 is SYGVKD. The germline V and J ends were trimmed by 2 bases and 4 bases, with 11 bases remaining between them. The length of the CDR3 is 14 residues. The DNA of the CDR3 is TGTGCCATCAGTGAGGGTACCGAGCCCACTGAAGCTTTCTTT. Translated, it gives CAISEGTEPTEAFF.

The rearrangement joins TRBV7-2 to TRBJ2-5; a possible D gene is TRBD2 (5 bases). With 1 base removed from V and 5 bases from J, the gap between germline ends came to 17 bases. The CDR3 totals 16 residues. The germline V gene has CDR1 SGHTA and CDR2 FQGNSA. Here the CDR3 reads CASSLVASRVWETQYF. The CDR3 DNA reads as TGTGCCAGCAGCTTAGTGGCGTCGAGGGTTTGGGAGACCCAGTACTTC.

V and J are TRBV27 and TRBJ2-2, with D perhaps matching TRBD2 (5 bases). Germline loops: CDR1 MNHEY, CDR2 SMNVEV (reference sequence). V was pared by 3 bases and J by 7 bases, with 12 bases between. The CDR3 totals 14 residues. This CDR3 reads CASSFLGSGGELFF. In DNA, the CDR3 is TGTGCCAGCAGTTTCCTCGGCAGCGGCGGGGAGCTGTTTTTT.

The chain recombines TRBV10-3 with TRBJ2-1, with TRBD2 identical over 8 bases. The CDR3 is 16 residues long. Trimming at V came to 0 bases and at J to 5 bases, leaving 6 bases not matched to a gene. CDR1 ENHRY and CDR2 SYGVKD come from the germline V gene. The CDR3 loop reads CAISESRGGSNNEQFF. The CDR3 DNA is TGTGCCATCAGTGAGTCACGGGGGGGCAGCAACAATGAGCAGTTCTTC.

CDR3 in amino acids: CASSSTALGLYEQFF. The CDR3 DNA reads as TGTGCCAGCAGTTCGACCGCCCTAGGGCTTTACGAGCAGTTCTTC. The chain carries TRBV27 and TRBJ2-1, with D unresolved. Germline V gene sequence: CDR1 MNHEY, CDR2 SMNVEV (reference sequence). The CDR3 is 15 amino acids. Trimming took 4 bases from V and 10 from J, leaving 20 bases between them.

Concerning this clone itself: Other DNA sequences in the same sample also yield this CDR3. The chain combines TRBV27 with TRBJ2-7, with D possibly being TRBD1 (6 bases). This CDR3 has 13 residues. V lost 3 bases to trimming and J lost 2 bases, with 8 bases between them. Germline V gene data show CDR1 as MNHEY and CDR2 as SMNVEV (reference sequence). CDR3 DNA sequence: TGTGCCAGCAGTTTGGACAGCACCTACGAGCAGTACTTC. Amino acids: CASSLDSTYEQYF.

The CDR3 spells CASRIRDSLSYEQYF. The CDR3, as DNA: TGTGCCAGCAGAATACGAGACAGCCTATCCTACGAGCAGTACTTC. The chain carries TRBV28 and TRBJ2-7; TRBD1 might be the D (5 bases). This CDR3 is 15 amino acids long. Germline V gene data show CDR1 as MDHEN and CDR2 as SYDVKM. The V end lost 6 bases, the J end lost 1 base, and 16 bases lay between the germline ends.

The CDR3 protein is CASSPAGGTDTQYF. The DNA for the CDR3 is TGTGCCAGCTCACCAGCGGGGGGCACAGATACGCAGTATTTT. The chain joins TRBV18 to TRBJ2-3; 7 bases agree with TRBD2. There are 14 residues in the CDR3. The V and J ends lost 2 bases and 1 base, in that order; junction bases with no gene match: 0. The germline gives CDR1 KGHSH, CDR2 LQKENI.

This chain connects TRBV9 to TRBJ1-4; D perhaps matches TRBD1 (6 bases). This CDR3 has 16 amino acids. V gave up 2 bases and J gave up 10 bases, with 21 bases separating them. The V gene's germline CDR1 is SGDLS and CDR2 YYNGEE. The CDR3 sequence: CASSVTRDIKSGKLFF. The CDR3 nucleotides are TGTGCCAGCAGCGTTACCCGGGACATAAAATCCGGAAAACTGTTTTTT. The variable domain in full, completed from reference TRBV9 and TRBJ1-4, reads DSGVTQTPKHLITATGQRVTLRCSPRSGDLSVYWYQQSLDQGLQFLIQYYNGEERAKGNILERFSAQQFPDLHSELNLSSLELGDSALYFCASSVTRDIKSGKLFFGSGTQLSVL.

The V gene is TRBV2, the J gene TRBJ2-7; 7 nucleotides agree with TRBD1. Germline V gene lookup returns CDR1 SNHLY and CDR2 FYNNEI. The ends lost 6 bases at V and 2 bases at J; junction bases unmatched: 10. There are 15 residues in the CDR3. The CDR3 nucleotides read TGTGCCAGCAGCGCCGACAGGGCTGTCACCTACGAGCAGTACTTC. Its translation: CASSADRAVTYEQYF.

CDR3: CASSLTSGRISNEQFF. As DNA, the CDR3 is TGTGCCAGCAGCTTAACTAGCGGGAGGATTAGCAATGAGCAGTTCTTC. The chain links TRBV5-6 to TRBJ2-1, with 12 bases identical to TRBD2. The CDR3 extends over 16 amino acids. The V gene's germline CDR1 is SGHDT and CDR2 YYEEEE. Trimming took 2 bases from V and 6 from J; bases not matched to a gene: 6. Drawing the rest from reference TRBV5-6 and TRBJ2-1, the complete variable domain is DAGVTQSPTHLIKTRGQQVTLRCSPKSGHDTVSWYQQALGQGPQFIFQYYEEEERQRGNFPDRFSGHQFPNYSSELNVNALLLGDSALYLCASSLTSGRISNEQFFGPGTRLTVL.

The V call is TRBV5-1, the J call TRBJ2-7; 9 bases are shared with TRBD2. With 0 bases clipped from V and 1 base from J, the junction kept 2 bases outside the gene matches. The length of the CDR3 is 15 residues. CDR1 SGHRS and CDR2 YFSETQ come from the germline V gene. The CDR3 spells CASSLDLAGSYEQYF. As DNA, the CDR3 is TGCGCCAGCAGCTTGGATCTAGCGGGATCCTACGAGCAGTACTTC.

The V gene is TRBV13, the J gene TRBJ2-1, with D perhaps TRBD1 or TRBD2 (6 bases each). Germline CDR1 PRHDT, CDR2 FYEKMQ (reference sequence). The CDR3 contains 14 residues. V was shortened by 7 bases and J by 5 bases, with 15 bases between the two germline ends. The CDR3 DNA follows: TGTGCCAGCAACCTCGGGGGCGGGAACAATGAGCAGTTCTTC. Translated, it gives CASNLGGGNNEQFF.

The chain employs TRBV7-6 and TRBJ2-7; 7 bases align to TRBD2. Trimming removed 0 bases from V and 5 bases from J; junction bases left unmatched: 4. Germline V lookup: CDR1 SGHVS, CDR2 FNYEAQ. The CDR3 spans 14 residues. The DNA of the CDR3 is TGTGCCAGCAGCTTAGCGGGAGGGATCGACGAGCAGTACTTC. Its translation is CASSLAGGIDEQYF.

The chain is built from TRBV19 and TRBJ2-1; 8 bases map to TRBD1. The length of the CDR3 is 16 residues. Germline V gene data show CDR1 as LNHDA and CDR2 as SQIVND (reference sequence). The ends lost 3 bases at V and 1 base at J; junction bases unmatched: 5. The CDR3 bases are TGTGCCAGTAGTATCGGAACAGGGGGGTCCTACAATGAGCAGTTCTTC. Translation: CASSIGTGGSYNEQFF.

V gene TRBV13 combines with J gene TRBJ2-1, with a weak D call TRBD2 (6 bases). The V gene lost 5 bases and the J gene lost 5 bases, with 10 bases spanning the gap. The germline CDR1 and CDR2 sequences are PRHDT and FYEKMQ (reference sequence). The CDR3 runs to 13 residues. The CDR3 region has the DNA TGTGCCAGCAGCACCCGACTAGACAATGAGCAGTTCTTC. It is translated as CASSTRLDNEQFF.